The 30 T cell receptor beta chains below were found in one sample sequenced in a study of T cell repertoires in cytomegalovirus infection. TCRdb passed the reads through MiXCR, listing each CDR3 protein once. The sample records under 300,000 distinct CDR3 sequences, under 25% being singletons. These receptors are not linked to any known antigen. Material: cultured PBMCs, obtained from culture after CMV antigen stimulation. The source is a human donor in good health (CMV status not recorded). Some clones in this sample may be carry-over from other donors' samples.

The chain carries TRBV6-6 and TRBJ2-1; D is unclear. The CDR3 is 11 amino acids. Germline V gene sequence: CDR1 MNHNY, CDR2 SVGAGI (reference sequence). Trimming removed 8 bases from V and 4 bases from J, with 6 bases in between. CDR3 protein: CASGKYNEQFF. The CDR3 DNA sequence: TGTGCCAGCGGGAAATACAATGAGCAGTTCTTC.

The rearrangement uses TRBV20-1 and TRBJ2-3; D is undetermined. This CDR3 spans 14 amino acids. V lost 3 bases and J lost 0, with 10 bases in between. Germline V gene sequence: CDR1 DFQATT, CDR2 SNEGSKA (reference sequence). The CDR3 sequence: CSARPGSSTDTQYF. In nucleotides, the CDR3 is TGCAGTGCTAGGCCCGGTTCTAGCACAGATACGCAGTATTTT.

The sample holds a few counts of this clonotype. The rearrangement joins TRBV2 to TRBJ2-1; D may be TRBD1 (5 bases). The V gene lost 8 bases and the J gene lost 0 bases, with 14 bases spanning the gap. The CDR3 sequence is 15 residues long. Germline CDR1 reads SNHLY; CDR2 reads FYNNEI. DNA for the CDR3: TGTGCCAGCTTGACAGATGCAGGCTCCTACAATGAGCAGTTCTTC. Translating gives CASLTDAGSYNEQFF.

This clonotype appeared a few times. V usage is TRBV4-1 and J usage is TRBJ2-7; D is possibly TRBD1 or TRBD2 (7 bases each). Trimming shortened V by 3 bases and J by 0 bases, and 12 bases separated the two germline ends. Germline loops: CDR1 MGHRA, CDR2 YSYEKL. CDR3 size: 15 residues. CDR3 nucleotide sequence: TGCGCCAGCAGCCAGGGACAGCGGGACTCCTACGAGCAGTACTTC. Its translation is CASSQGQRDSYEQYF.

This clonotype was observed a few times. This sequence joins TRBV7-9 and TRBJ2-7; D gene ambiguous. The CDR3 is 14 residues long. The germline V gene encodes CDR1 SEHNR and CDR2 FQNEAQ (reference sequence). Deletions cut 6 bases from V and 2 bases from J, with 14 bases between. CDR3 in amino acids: CASRPSQWTYEQYF. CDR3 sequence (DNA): TGTGCCAGCAGACCGTCACAGTGGACCTACGAGCAGTACTTC.

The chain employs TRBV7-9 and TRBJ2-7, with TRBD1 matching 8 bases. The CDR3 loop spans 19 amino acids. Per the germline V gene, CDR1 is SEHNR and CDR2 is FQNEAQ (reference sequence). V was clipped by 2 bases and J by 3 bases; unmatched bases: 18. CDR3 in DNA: TGTGCCAGCAGCTTAATGGGGACAGGTAAAACTGGACTACACTACGAGCAGTACGTC. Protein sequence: CASSLMGTGKTGLHYEQYV.

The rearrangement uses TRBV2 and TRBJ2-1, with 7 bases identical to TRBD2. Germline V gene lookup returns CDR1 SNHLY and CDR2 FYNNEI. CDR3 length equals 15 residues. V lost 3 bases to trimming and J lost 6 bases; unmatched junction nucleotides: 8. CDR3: CASSEAGEVFNEQFF. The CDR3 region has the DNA TGTGCCAGCAGTGAGGCGGGAGAGGTTTTCAATGAGCAGTTCTTC.

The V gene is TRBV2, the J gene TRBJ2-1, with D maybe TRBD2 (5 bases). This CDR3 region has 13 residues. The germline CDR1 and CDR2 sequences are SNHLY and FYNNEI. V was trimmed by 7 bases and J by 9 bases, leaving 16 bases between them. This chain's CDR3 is CASTLIRGGEQFF. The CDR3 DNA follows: TGTGCCAGCACCCTAATCCGGGGTGGTGAGCAGTTCTTC.

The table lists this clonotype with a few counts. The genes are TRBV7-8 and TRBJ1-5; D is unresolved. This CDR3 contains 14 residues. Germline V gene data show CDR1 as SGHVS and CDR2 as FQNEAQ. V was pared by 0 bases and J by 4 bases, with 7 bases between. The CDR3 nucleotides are TGTGCCAGCAGCTTAGCCCAGATTAATCAGCCCCAGCATTTT. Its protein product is CASSLAQINQPQHF.

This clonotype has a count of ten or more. DNA of the CDR3: TGTGCCAGCAGCCCCCGGGACAGGGCATACGAGCAGTACTTC. Amino acids: CASSPRDRAYEQYF. The V and J genes are TRBV7-9 and TRBJ2-7, with TRBD1 matching 9 bases. The CDR3 contains 14 residues. Germline V CDR1 and CDR2: SEHNR, FQNEAQ (reference sequence). Losses at the gene ends were 5 bases for V and 4 bases for J; bases not matched to a gene: 6. Looking up the rest from reference TRBV7-9 and TRBJ2-7 gives the full variable domain: DTGVSQNPRHKITKRGQNVTFRCDPISEHNRLYWYRQTLGQGPEFLTYFQNEAQLEKSRLLSDRFSAERPKGSFSTLEIQRTEQGDSAMYLCASSPRDRAYEQYFGPGTRLTVT.

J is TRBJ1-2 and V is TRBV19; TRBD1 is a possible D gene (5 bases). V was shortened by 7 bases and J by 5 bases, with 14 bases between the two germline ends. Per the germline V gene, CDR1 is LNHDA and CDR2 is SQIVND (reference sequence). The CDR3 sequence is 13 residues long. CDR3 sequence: CASTPGLHYGYTF. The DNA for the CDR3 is TGTGCCAGTACCCCAGGGTTACATTATGGCTACACCTTC.

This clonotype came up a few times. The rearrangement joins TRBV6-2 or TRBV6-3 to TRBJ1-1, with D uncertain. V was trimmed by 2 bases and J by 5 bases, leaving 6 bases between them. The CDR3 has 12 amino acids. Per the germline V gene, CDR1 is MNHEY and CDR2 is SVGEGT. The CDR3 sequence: CASSYRLTEAFF. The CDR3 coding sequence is TGTGCCAGCAGTTACAGATTAACTGAAGCTTTCTTT.

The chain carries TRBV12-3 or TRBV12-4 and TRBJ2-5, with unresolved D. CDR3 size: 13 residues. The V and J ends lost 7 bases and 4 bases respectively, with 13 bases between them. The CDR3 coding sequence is TGTGCCAGCACCGAGCACCTCAGAGAGACCCAGTACTTC. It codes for CASTEHLRETQYF.

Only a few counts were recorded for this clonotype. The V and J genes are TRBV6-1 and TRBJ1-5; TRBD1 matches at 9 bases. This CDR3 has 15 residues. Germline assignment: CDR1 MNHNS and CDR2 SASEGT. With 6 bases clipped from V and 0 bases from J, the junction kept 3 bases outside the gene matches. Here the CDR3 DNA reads TGTGCCAGCAGAAGGGACAGGGATAGCAATCAGCCCCAGCATTTT. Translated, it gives CASRRDRDSNQPQHF.

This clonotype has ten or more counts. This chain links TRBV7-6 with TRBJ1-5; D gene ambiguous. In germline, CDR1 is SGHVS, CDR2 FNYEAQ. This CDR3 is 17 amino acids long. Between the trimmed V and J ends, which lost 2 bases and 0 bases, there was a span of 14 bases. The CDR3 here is CASSLKASQYSNQPQHF. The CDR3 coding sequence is TGTGCCAGCAGCTTAAAGGCCAGTCAATATAGCAATCAGCCCCAGCATTTT.

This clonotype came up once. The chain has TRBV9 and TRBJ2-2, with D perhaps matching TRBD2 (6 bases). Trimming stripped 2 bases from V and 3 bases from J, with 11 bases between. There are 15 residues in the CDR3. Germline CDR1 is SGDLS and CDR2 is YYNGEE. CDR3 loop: CASSVRGSDTGELFF. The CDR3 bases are TGTGCCAGCAGCGTCCGGGGGTCTGACACCGGGGAGCTGTTTTTT.

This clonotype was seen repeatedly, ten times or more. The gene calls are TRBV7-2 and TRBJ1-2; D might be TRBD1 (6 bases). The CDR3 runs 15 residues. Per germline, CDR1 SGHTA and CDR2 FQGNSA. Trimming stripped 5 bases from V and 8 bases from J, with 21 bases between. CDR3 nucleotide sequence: TGTGCCAGCAGCCCCGACAGAACAGGGCCTGGCGGCTACACCTTC. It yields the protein CASSPDRTGPGGYTF.

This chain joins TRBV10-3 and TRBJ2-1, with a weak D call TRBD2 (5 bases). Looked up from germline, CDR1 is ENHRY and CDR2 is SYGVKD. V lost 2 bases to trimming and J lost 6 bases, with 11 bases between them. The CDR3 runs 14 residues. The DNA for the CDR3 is TGTGCCATCAGTGAGGGTCTAGCCGGCAATGAGCAGTTCTTC. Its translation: CAISEGLAGNEQFF.

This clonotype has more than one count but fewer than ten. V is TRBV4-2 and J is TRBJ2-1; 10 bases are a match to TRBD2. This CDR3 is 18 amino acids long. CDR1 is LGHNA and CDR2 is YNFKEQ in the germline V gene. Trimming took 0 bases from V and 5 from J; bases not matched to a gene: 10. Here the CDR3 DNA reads TGTGCCAGCAGCCAAGATTGGCCTAGCGGGAGCTACGACAATGAGCAGTTCTTC. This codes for CASSQDWPSGSYDNEQFF.

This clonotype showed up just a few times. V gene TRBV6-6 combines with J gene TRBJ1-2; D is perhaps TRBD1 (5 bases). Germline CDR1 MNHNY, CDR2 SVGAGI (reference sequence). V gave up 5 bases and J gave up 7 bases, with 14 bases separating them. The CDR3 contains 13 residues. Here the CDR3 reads CASSDLAGSGYTF. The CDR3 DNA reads TGTGCCAGCAGTGATTTGGCAGGGAGTGGCTACACCTTC.

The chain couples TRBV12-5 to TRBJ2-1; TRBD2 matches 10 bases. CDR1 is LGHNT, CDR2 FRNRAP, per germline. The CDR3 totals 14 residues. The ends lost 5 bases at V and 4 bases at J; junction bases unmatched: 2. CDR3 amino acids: CASGSGREYNEQFF. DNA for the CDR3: TGTGCTAGTGGTAGCGGGAGGGAGTACAATGAGCAGTTCTTC.

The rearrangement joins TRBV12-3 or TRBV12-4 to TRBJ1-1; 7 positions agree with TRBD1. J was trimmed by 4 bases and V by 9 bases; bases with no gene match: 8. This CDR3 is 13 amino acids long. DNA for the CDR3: TGTGCCAGTTTCAGGGGGTCGGGCACTGAAGCTTTCTTT. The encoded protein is CASFRGSGTEAFF.

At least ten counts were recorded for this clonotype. This chain's CDR3 is CASSFTGIFYGYTF. Written as DNA, the CDR3 is TGTGCCAGCAGCTTTACCGGGATCTTCTATGGCTACACCTTC. The chain carries TRBV7-2 and TRBJ1-2; the D is unclear. The CDR3 length is 14 residues. Germline assignment: CDR1 SGHTA and CDR2 FQGNSA. V was pared by 3 bases and J by 4 bases, with 12 bases between.

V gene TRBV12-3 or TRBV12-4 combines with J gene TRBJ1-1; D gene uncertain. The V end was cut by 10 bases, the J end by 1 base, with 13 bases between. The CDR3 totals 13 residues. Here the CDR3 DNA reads TGTGCCAATGTTCCAAGAGGGAACACTGAAGCTTTCTTT. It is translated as CANVPRGNTEAFF.

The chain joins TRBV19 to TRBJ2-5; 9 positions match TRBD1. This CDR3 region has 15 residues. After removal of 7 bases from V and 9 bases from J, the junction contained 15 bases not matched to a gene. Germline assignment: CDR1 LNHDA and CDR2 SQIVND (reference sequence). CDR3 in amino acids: CASTPDRGSHWAQYF. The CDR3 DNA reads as TGTGCCAGTACCCCGGACAGGGGCTCCCATTGGGCCCAGTACTTC.

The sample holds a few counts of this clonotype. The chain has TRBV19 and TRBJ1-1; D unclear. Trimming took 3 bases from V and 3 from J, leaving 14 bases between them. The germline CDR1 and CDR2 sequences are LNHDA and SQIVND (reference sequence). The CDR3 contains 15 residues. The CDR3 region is CASSMGSGWDTEAFF. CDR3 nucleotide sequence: TGTGCCAGTAGTATGGGATCGGGGTGGGACACTGAAGCTTTCTTT. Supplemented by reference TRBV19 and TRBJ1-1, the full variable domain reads DGGITQSPKYLFRKEGQNVTLSCEQNLNHDAMYWYRQDPGQGLRLIYYSQIVNDFQKGDIAEGYSVSREKKESFPLTVTSAQKNPTAFYLCASSMGSGWDTEAFFGQGTRLTVV.

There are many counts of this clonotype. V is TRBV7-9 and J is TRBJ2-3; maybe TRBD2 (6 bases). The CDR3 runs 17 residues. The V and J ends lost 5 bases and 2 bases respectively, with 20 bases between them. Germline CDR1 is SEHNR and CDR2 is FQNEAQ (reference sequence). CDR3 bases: TGTGCCAGCAGCCCAGGTTCAGCGGGCTTATCCACAGATACGCAGTATTTT. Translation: CASSPGSAGLSTDTQYF.

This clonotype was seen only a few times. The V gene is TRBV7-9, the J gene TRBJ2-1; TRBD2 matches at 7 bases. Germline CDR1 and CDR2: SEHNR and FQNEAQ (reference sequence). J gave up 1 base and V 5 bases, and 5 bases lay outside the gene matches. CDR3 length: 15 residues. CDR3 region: CASSVTSESYNEQFF. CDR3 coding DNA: TGTGCCAGCAGCGTTACTAGCGAATCCTACAATGAGCAGTTCTTC.

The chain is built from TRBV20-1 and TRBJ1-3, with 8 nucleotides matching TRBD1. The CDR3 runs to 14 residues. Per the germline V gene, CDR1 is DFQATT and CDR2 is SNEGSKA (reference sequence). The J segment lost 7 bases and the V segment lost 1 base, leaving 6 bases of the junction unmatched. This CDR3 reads CSARAPTGANTIYF. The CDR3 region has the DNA TGCAGTGCTAGAGCACCGACAGGGGCGAACACCATATATTTT.

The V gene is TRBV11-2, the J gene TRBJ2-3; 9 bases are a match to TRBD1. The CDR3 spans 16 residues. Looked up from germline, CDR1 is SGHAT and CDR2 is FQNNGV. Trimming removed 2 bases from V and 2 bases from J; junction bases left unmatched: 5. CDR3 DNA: TGTGCCAGCAGCTTAATCCGGGACAGGGCCACAGATACGCAGTATTTT. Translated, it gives CASSLIRDRATDTQYF.